This T cell receptor beta chain was identified in a study of T cell responses to AZD1222 COVID-19 vaccine. Findings and caveats of the study: Of spike-specific TCRs, nearly half reportedly target regions left unmutated in variants. Females outnumbered males among donors, who were mostly white British; clonal diversity was possibly underestimated. AZD1222 recipients seropositive at baseline numbered only six or seven. A rise in Spike-specific TCR breadth and depth followed two AZD1222 doses.

This clone was found once. Its antigen is not known. V was pared by 4 bases and J by 2 bases, with 13 bases between. This CDR3 spans 15 amino acids. From germline, CDR1 is SNHLY and CDR2 FYNNEI. Data came from immunoSEQ multiplex PCR; TCRdb stores just in-frame clones and leaves some out. In the table there are under 95,000 clones, around nine tenths of which are singletons. The chain employs TRBV2 and TRBJ2-3, with D perhaps assigned TRBD1 or TRBD2 (5 bases each). Sequenced here: peripheral blood, sampled 28 days after the second AZD1222 dose. This TCR was sampled from an adult who received the AZD1222 COVID-19 vaccine. CDR3: CASSGRDRYTDTQYF. The CDR3 DNA reads TGTGCCAGCAGTGGAAGGGACCGTTACACAGATACGCAGTATTTT.